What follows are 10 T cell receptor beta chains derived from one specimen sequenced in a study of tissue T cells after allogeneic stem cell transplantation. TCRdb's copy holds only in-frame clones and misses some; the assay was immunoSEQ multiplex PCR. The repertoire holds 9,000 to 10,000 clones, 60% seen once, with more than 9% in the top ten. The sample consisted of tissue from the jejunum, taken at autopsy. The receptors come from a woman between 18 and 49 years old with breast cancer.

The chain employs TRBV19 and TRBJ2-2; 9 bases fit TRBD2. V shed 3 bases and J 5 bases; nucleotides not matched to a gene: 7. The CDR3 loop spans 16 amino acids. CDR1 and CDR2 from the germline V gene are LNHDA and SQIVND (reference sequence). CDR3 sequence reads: CASSIRSGGWTGELFF. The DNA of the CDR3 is TGTGCCAGTAGTATCCGCAGCGGGGGGTGGACCGGGGAGCTGTTTTTT.

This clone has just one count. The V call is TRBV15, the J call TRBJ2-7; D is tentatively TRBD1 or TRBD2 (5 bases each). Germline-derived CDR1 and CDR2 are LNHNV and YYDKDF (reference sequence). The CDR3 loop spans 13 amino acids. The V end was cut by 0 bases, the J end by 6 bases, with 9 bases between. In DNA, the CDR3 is TGTGCCACCAGCAGAGATGAGGGGAGCGAGCAGTACTTC. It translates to CATSRDEGSEQYF.

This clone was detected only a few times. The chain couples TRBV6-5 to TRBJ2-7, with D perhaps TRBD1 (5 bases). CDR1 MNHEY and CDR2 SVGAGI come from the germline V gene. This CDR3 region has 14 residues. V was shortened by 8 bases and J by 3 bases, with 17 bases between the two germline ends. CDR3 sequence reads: CASGRQGGFYEQYF. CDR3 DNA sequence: TGTGCCAGCGGGCGGCAGGGTGGGTTCTACGAGCAGTACTTC.

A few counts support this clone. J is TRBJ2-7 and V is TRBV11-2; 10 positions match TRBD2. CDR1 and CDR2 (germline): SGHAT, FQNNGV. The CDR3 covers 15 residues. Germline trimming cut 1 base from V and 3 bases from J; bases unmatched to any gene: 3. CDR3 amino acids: CASSLVASGSYEQYF. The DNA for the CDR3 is TGTGCCAGCAGCTTAGTGGCTAGCGGGAGCTACGAGCAGTACTTC.

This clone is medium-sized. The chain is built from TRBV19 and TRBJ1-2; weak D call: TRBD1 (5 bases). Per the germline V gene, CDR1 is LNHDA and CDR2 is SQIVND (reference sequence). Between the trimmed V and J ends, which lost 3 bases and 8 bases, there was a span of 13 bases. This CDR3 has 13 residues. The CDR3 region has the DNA TGTGCCAGTAGTATTCATGGGGGGAGCGGCTACACCTTC. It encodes CASSIHGGSGYTF.

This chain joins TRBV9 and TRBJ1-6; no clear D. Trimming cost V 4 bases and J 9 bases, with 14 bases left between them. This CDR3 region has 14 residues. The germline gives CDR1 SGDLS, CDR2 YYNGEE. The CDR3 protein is CASSPGIASSPLHF. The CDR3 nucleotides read TGTGCCAGCAGCCCGGGGATCGCATCTTCACCCCTCCACTTT.

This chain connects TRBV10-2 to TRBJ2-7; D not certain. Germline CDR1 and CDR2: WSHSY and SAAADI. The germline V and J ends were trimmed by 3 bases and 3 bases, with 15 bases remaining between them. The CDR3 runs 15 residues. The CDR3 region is CASSDLPFIFYEQYF. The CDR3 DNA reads TGCGCCAGCAGTGATCTTCCCTTCATCTTCTACGAGCAGTACTTC.

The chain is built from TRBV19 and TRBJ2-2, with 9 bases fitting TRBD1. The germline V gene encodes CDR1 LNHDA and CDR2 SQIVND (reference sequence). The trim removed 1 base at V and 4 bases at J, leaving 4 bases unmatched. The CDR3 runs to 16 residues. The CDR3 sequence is CASSIAGQGTTGELFF. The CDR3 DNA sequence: TGTGCCAGTAGTATAGCAGGACAGGGGACCACCGGGGAGCTGTTTTTT.

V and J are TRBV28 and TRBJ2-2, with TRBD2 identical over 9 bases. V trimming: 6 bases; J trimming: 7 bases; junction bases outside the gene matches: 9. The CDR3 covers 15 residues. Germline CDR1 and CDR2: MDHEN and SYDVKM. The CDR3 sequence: CASRLSGSRGGELFF. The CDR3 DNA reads TGTGCCAGCAGGCTTAGCGGGAGTAGAGGCGGGGAGCTGTTTTTT.

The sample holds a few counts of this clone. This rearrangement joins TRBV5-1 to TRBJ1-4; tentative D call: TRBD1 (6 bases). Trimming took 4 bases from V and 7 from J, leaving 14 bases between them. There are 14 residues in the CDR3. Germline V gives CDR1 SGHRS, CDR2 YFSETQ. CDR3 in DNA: TGCGCCAGCAGCGGAGGAGGGGGAGGTGAAAAACTGTTTTTT. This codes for CASSGGGGGEKLFF.